The clone carrying this TCR beta chain came up many times. Its antigen remains unidentified. Volunteers attending a blood bank in Maryland, USA, served as healthy controls. A total of 2 million PBMCs stored at -80 degrees C provided the unsorted libraries. These data are taken from a study of neurological immune-mediated disorders. General study points: In HTLV-1-associated myelopathy, TCR clonal expansion was greatest, and in multiple sclerosis it was least, below healthy controls.

The cDNA came from 5'RACE, which used 10-nucleotide random UMIs. Each CDR3 protein is one row after TCRdb ran MiXCR on the 5' RACE reads. The profile shows tens of thousands of distinct CDR3 sequences, about 9.4% of them singletons. The CDR3 spans 15 residues. V shed 4 bases and J shed 1 base, with 15 bases lying between them. The germline gives CDR1 SGHNT, CDR2 YYREEE (reference sequence). The source is a man aged 40-49 years in good health. This rearrangement joins TRBV5-4 to TRBJ2-7; the D gene is possibly TRBD2 (5 bases). The sample was PBMCs. The CDR3 DNA is TGTGCCAGCAGCCCCGGGGTTGGGTCATCCTACGAGCAGTACTTC. Its protein product is CASSPGVGSSYEQYF.